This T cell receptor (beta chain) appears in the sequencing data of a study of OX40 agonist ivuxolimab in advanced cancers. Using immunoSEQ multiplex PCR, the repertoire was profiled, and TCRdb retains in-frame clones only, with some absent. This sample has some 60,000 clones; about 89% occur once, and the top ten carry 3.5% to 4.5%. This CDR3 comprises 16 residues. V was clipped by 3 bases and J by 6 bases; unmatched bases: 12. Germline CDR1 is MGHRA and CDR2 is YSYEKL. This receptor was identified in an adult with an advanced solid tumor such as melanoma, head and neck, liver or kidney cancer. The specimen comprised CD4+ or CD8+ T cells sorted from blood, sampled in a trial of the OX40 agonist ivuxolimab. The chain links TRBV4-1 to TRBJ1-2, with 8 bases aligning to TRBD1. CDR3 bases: TGCGCCAGCAGCCAGAATTCAGGGGGCCGGGCTGATGGCTACACCTTC. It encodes CASSQNSGGRADGYTF.